What follows describes a single T cell receptor (beta chain). Time point described: new active TB diagnosis, blood taken before or within 7 days of starting treatment. HIV-seronegative South African adults aged 18 years or older had newly diagnosed active tuberculosis. The data originate from a study of T cells in tuberculosis. The overall study: Sequenced TCRs come from CD1B-GMM tetramer-binding T cells. This South African cohort compared adolescents with or without latent tuberculosis against adults with active tuberculosis. Within 7 days of starting treatment, or before, PBMC were stored.

V dropped 5 bases and J dropped 7 bases, with 14 bases sitting between them. Looked up from germline, CDR1 is SGHTA and CDR2 is FQGNSA. The CDR3 is made up of 13 amino acids. Sequencing was performed with immunoSEQ multiplex PCR; in TCRdb, only in-frame clones are kept and a portion is missing. The sample lists 30,000 to 35,000 clones; nearly 90% were seen once. This chain connects TRBV7-2 to TRBJ1-1; possible D gene TRBD1, 6 bases. The clonotype was recovered from an adult with tuberculosis. Source: PBMCs, taken at tuberculosis diagnosis. CDR3 sequence reads: CASSPSGGLEAFF. The CDR3 region has the DNA TGTGCCAGCAGCCCCTCGGGGGGGCTTGAAGCTTTCTTT.